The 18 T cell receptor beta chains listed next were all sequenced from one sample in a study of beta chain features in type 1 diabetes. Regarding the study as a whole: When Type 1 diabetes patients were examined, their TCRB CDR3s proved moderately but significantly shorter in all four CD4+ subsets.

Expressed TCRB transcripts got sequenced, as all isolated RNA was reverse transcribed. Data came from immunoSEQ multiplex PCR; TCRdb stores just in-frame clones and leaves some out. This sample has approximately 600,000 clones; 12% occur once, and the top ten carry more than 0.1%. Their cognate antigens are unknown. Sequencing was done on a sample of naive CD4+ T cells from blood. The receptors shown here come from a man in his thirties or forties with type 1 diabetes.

Written as DNA, the CDR3 is TGCGCCAGCAGCTTAGCCGGGCTAGCTAACTACCAAGAGACCCAGTACTTC. Its protein is CASSLAGLANYQETQYF. This chain joins TRBV5-1 and TRBJ2-5, with D maybe TRBD2 (5 bases). This CDR3 comprises 17 residues. Trimming stripped 2 bases from V and 0 bases from J, with 17 bases between. Germline V lookup: CDR1 SGHRS, CDR2 YFSETQ.

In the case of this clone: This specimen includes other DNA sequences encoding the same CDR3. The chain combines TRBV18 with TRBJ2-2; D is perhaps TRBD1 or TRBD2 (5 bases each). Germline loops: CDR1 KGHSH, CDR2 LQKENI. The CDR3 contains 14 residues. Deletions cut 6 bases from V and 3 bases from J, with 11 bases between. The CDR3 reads CASSPGTDTGELFF. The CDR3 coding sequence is TGTGCCAGCTCTCCCGGGACCGACACCGGGGAGCTGTTTTTT.

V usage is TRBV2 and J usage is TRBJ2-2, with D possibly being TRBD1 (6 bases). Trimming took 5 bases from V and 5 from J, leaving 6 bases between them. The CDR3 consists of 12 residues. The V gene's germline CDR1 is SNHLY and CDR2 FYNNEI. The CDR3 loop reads CASSTGTGELFF. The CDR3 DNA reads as TGTGCCAGCAGTACAGGGACCGGGGAGCTGTTTTTT.

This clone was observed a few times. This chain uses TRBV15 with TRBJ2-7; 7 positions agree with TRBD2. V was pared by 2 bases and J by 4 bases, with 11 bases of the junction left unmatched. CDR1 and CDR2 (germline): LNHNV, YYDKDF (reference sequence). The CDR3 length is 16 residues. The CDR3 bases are TGTGCCACCAGCAGAAAGACAAGCGGGGACGGTTACGAGCAGTACTTC. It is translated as CATSRKTSGDGYEQYF.

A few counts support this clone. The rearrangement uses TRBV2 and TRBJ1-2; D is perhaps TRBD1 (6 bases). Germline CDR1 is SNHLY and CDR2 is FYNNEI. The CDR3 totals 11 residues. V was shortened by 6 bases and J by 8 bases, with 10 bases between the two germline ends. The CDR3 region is CASSTGFGYTF. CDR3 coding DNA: TGTGCCAGCAGCACAGGGTTCGGCTACACCTTC.

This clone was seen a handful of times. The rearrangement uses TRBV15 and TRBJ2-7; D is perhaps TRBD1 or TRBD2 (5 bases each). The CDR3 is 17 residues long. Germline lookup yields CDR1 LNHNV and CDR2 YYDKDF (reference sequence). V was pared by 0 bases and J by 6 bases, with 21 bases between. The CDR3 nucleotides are TGTGCCACCAGCAGAGACCTGCTTGTAAGGGACCCCGGCGAGCAGTACTTC. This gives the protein CATSRDLLVRDPGEQYF.

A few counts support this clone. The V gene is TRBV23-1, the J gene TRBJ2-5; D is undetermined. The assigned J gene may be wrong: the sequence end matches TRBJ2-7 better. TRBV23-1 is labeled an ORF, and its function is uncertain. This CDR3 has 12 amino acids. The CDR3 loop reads CAVIRLYREQYF. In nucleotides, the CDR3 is TGCGCCGTCATAAGGCTTTATCGCGAGCAGTACTTC.

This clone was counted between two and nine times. CDR3 DNA: TGCGCCAGCAGCCAAAGACAGGGCGGCGAGCAGTACTTC. It translates to CASSQRQGGEQYF. The chain recombines TRBV5-1 with TRBJ2-7; 7 bases agree with TRBD1. From germline, CDR1 is SGHRS and CDR2 YFSETQ. This CDR3 spans 13 amino acids. V shed 4 bases, J shed 6 bases, and the junction held 7 bases outside the gene matches.

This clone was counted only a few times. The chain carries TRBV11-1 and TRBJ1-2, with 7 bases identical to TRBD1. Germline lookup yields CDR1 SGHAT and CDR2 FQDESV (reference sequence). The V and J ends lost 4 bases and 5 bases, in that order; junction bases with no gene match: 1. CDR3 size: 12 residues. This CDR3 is CASSSQGYGYTF. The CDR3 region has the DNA TGTGCCAGCAGCTCACAGGGGTATGGCTACACCTTC.

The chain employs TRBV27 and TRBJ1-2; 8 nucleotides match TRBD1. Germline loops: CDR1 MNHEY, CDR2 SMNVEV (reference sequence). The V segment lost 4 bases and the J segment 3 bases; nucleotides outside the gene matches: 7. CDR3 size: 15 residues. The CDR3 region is CASSSYRGSHYGYTF. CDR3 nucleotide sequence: TGTGCCAGCAGTTCCTACAGGGGGTCTCACTATGGCTACACCTTC.

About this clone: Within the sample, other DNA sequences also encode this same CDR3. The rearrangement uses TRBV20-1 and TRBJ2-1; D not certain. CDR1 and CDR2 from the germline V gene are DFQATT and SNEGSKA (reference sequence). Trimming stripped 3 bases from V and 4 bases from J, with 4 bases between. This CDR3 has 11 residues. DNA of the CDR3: TGCAGTGCTAGGGGGTACAATGAGCAGTTCTTC. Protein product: CSARGYNEQFF.

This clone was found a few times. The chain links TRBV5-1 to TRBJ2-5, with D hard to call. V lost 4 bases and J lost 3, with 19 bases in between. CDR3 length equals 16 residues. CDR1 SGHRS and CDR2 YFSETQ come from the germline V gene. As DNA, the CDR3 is TGCGCCAGCAGCCCCGGACGGACGGTAGAAAAAGAGACCCAGTACTTC. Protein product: CASSPGRTVEKETQYF.

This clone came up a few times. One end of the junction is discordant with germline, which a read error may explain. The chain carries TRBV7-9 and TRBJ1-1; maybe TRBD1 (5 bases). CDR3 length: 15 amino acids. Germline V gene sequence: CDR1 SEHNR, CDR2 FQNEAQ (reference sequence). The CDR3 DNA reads TGTGCCAGCAGGTTAGAGACAGCAGTGAACACTGAAGCTTTCTTT. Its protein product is CASRLETAVNTEAFF.

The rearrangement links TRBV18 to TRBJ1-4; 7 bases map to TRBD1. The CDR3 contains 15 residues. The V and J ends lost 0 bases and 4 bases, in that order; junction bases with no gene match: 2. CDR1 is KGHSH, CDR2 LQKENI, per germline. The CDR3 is CASSPPGQFNEKLFF. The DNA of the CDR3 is TGTGCCAGCTCACCACCGGGACAGTTTAATGAAAAACTGTTTTTT.

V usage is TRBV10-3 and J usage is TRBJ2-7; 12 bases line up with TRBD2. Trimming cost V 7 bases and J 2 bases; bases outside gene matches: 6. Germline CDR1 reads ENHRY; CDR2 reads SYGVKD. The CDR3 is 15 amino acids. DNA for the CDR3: TGTGCCATCAAACCCGGACTAGCGGGGACCTACGAGCAGTACTTC. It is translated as CAIKPGLAGTYEQYF.

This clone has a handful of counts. The CDR3 region has the DNA TGTGCCAGCAGTAGAGGACAGGGGTTCTCTGGGGCCAACGTCCTGACTTTC. Translating gives CASSRGQGFSGANVLTF. V is TRBV27 and J is TRBJ2-6; 9 positions match TRBD1. CDR3 length equals 17 residues. V trimming: 5 bases; J trimming: 0 bases; junction bases outside the gene matches: 5. Germline-derived CDR1 and CDR2 are MNHEY and SMNVEV (reference sequence).

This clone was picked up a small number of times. In DNA form, the CDR3 reads TGTGCCAGCAGTGGGCCTCACCTCTACGAGCAGTACTTC. Its protein is CASSGPHLYEQYF. The J gene is TRBJ2-7, the V gene TRBV6-5; the D is unclear. CDR3 length equals 13 residues. Trimming took 5 bases from V and 3 from J, leaving 11 bases between them. From germline, CDR1 is MNHEY and CDR2 SVGAGI.

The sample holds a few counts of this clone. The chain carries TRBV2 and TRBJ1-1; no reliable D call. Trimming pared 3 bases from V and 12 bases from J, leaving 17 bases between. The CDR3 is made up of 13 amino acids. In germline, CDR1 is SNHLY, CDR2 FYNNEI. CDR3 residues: CASSDREATKPFF. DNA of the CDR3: TGTGCCAGCAGTGATCGTGAGGCGACCAAGCCTTTCTTT.